One sample yielded the 21 T cell receptor beta chains listed below, sequenced in a study of blood T cell repertoires in COVID-19. Profiled with immunoSEQ multiplex PCR; TCRdb holds only in-frame clones, not every one. This sample carries about 300,000 clones, roughly 90% of them seen once, and the ten largest clones take about 2.2%. Material for sequencing was peripheral blood. Source of these receptors: a young woman with COVID-19, enrolled during active disease.

The V gene is TRBV19, the J gene TRBJ1-4, with D perhaps matching TRBD1 (6 bases). Per germline, CDR1 LNHDA and CDR2 SQIVND (reference sequence). The CDR3 runs to 16 residues. Trimming removed 2 bases from V and 5 bases from J, with 15 bases in between. The CDR3 DNA reads TGTGCCAGTAGTATATCCCCCAGGGGTGTAAATGAAAAACTGTTTTTT. Translation gives CASSISPRGVNEKLFF.

The chain recombines TRBV29-1 with TRBJ1-1, with D uncertain. CDR1 SQVTM and CDR2 ANQGSEA come from the germline V gene. This CDR3 spans 13 amino acids. CDR3 DNA: TGCACCATCCACGGGGTAAGGAACACTGAAGCTTTCTTT. Its translation is CTIHGVRNTEAFF.

The rearrangement joins TRBV30 to TRBJ2-7, with 7 bases that match TRBD2. Trimming cost V 0 bases and J 6 bases; bases outside gene matches: 2. This CDR3 spans 12 amino acids. The V gene's germline CDR1 is GTSNPN and CDR2 SVGIG (reference sequence). The CDR3 reads CAWSVPGGEQYF. The CDR3 DNA follows: TGTGCCTGGAGTGTACCGGGGGGCGAGCAGTACTTC.

CDR3 nucleotide sequence: TGTGCCAGCAAAAGGACAGGGGGCGATAACGGGGAGCTGTTTTTT. This codes for CASKRTGGDNGELFF. The V gene is TRBV7-3, the J gene TRBJ2-2, with TRBD1 identical over 11 bases. This CDR3 contains 15 residues. CDR1 is SGHTA and CDR2 is FQGTGA in the germline V gene. J was trimmed by 7 bases and V by 7 bases; bases with no gene match: 8. Supplemented by reference TRBV7-3 and TRBJ2-2, the full variable domain reads GAGVSQTPSNKVTEKGKYVELRCDPISGHTALYWYRQSLGQGPEFLIYFQGTGAADDSGLPNDRFFAVRPEGSVSTLKIQRTERGDSAVYLCASKRTGGDNGELFFGEGSRLTVL.

CDR3 sequence: CASSSRDIHYNEQFF. The CDR3 region has the DNA TGTGCCAGCAGCTCCCGGGATATACACTACAATGAGCAGTTCTTC. This chain uses TRBV11-1 with TRBJ2-1; D is perhaps TRBD2 (5 bases). The CDR3 runs to 15 residues. Germline V gene sequence: CDR1 SGHAT, CDR2 FQDESV (reference sequence). The V gene lost 4 bases and the J gene lost 3 bases, with 13 bases spanning the gap. Using reference TRBV11-1 and TRBJ2-1 for the parts outside the CDR3, the full variable domain is EAEVAQSPRYKITEKSQAVAFWCDPISGHATLYWYRQILGQGPELLVQFQDESVVDDSQLPKDRFSAERLKGVDSTLKIQPAELGDSAMYLCASSSRDIHYNEQFFGPGTRLTVL.

This clone was seen a single time. V is TRBV9 and J is TRBJ2-1, with TRBD2 as a possible D gene (6 bases). With 0 bases removed from V and 4 bases from J, the gap between germline ends came to 11 bases. Germline CDR1 reads SGDLS; CDR2 reads YYNGEE. The CDR3 covers 15 residues. This CDR3 is CASSVATRGYNEQFF. Here the CDR3 DNA reads TGTGCCAGCAGCGTAGCTACGCGGGGATACAATGAGCAGTTCTTC.

The chain has TRBV2 and TRBJ1-1; TRBD1 might be the D (6 bases). Germline values: CDR1 SNHLY, CDR2 FYNNEI. The CDR3 loop spans 15 amino acids. V was shortened by 3 bases and J by 5 bases, with 16 bases between the two germline ends. The CDR3 DNA is TGTGCCAGCAGTGAGAATCGGCCAGGGGTAACTGAAGCTTTCTTT. Translation gives CASSENRPGVTEAFF.

V and J are TRBV5-1 and TRBJ2-1, with 11 bases lining up with TRBD2. The CDR3 covers 17 residues. The ends lost 0 bases at V and 4 bases at J; junction bases unmatched: 6. Germline V CDR1 and CDR2: SGHRS, YFSETQ. CDR3 nucleotides: TGCGCCAGCAGCTTGGGGACGGGACTAGCGGCGTACAATGAGCAGTTCTTC. Protein sequence: CASSLGTGLAAYNEQFF.

The rearrangement uses TRBV27 and TRBJ1-2, with 7 nucleotides matching TRBD1. The CDR3 is made up of 14 amino acids. CDR1 is MNHEY, CDR2 SMNVEV, per germline (reference sequence). After removal of 3 bases from V and 8 bases from J, the junction contained 9 bases not matched to a gene. The CDR3 loop is CASSFLGGSEGYTF. The CDR3 DNA is TGTGCCAGCAGTTTCCTAGGGGGCTCGGAAGGCTACACCTTC.

The CDR3 loop reads CASSYRDTSYEQYF. CDR3 nucleotides: TGCGCCAGCAGCTACCGGGACACTTCCTACGAGCAGTACTTC. The chain employs TRBV5-1 and TRBJ2-7; D is perhaps TRBD1 (6 bases). Germline V gene lookup returns CDR1 SGHRS and CDR2 YFSETQ. The V end lost 3 bases, the J end lost 1 base, and 11 bases lay between the germline ends. The CDR3 covers 14 residues.

This chain links TRBV28 with TRBJ2-1, with 7 bases fitting TRBD1. This CDR3 has 15 amino acids. V shed 5 bases and J 8 bases; nucleotides not matched to a gene: 12. CDR1 and CDR2 from the germline V gene are MDHEN and SYDVKM. This chain's CDR3 is CASSETGKGKDEQFF. The CDR3 nucleotides are TGTGCCAGCAGTGAGACAGGGAAAGGGAAAGATGAGCAGTTCTTC.

The chain couples TRBV7-9 to TRBJ1-2; D is undetermined. V was trimmed by 0 bases and J by 6 bases, leaving 14 bases between them. The CDR3 has 15 residues. CDR1 and CDR2 from the germline V gene are SEHNR and FQNEAQ (reference sequence). The CDR3 loop is CASSLARAGRDGYTF. As DNA, the CDR3 is TGTGCCAGCAGCTTAGCGAGGGCGGGCCGGGATGGCTACACCTTC.

This clone has just a few counts. The chain combines TRBV20-1 with TRBJ2-7, with TRBD2 matching over 9 bases. V lost 3 bases to trimming and J lost 4 bases; unmatched junction nucleotides: 7. The germline V gene has CDR1 DFQATT and CDR2 SNEGSKA (reference sequence). The length of the CDR3 is 14 residues. CDR3 bases: TGCAGTGCTAGTAAGGGACTAGCATTTTACGAGCAGTACTTC. This translates into CSASKGLAFYEQYF.

This chain connects TRBV5-4 to TRBJ1-6, with D perhaps matching TRBD1 (6 bases). With 5 bases removed from V and 2 bases from J, the gap between germline ends came to 14 bases. This CDR3 has 16 residues. The germline CDR1 and CDR2 sequences are SGHNT and YYREEE (reference sequence). The CDR3: CASRVEQGAYNSPLHF. In DNA form, the CDR3 reads TGTGCCAGCAGGGTCGAACAGGGCGCCTATAATTCACCCCTCCACTTT.

The chain recombines TRBV12-3 or TRBV12-4 with TRBJ2-3; a possible D gene is TRBD1 (7 bases). The CDR3 has 11 residues. The V end lost 3 bases, the J end lost 14 bases, and 12 bases lay between the germline ends. The CDR3 region is CASSLGGQSYF. In nucleotides, the CDR3 is TGTGCCAGCAGTTTGGGGGGACAGTCGTATTTT.

This clone has only one observation. This chain links TRBV5-1 with TRBJ2-2; 7 bases are shared with TRBD2. Germline V gene sequence: CDR1 SGHRS, CDR2 YFSETQ. The CDR3 is 14 amino acids. The ends lost 5 bases at V and 6 bases at J; junction bases unmatched: 7. CDR3 sequence reads: CASSGGRTAGELFF. CDR3 bases: TGCGCCAGCAGTGGCGGGAGAACGGCCGGGGAGCTGTTTTTT.

This chain joins TRBV14 and TRBJ1-1, with D unclear. In germline, CDR1 is SGHDN, CDR2 FVKESK. The CDR3 is 15 residues long. Trimming took off 0 bases at V and 11 bases at J, with 19 bases between the two ends. The CDR3 sequence is CASSQDHPATSKAFF. In nucleotides, the CDR3 is TGTGCCAGCAGCCAAGACCACCCCGCGACTTCGAAGGCTTTCTTT.

V and J are TRBV5-4 and TRBJ2-7, with TRBD2 matching over 8 bases. Germline V gene sequence: CDR1 SGHNT, CDR2 YYREEE (reference sequence). The CDR3 is 16 residues long. The junction had 6 bases not matched to a gene; V was cut back by 0 bases and J by 1 base. CDR3 region: CASSLAVPGGSYEQYF. The CDR3 DNA reads TGTGCCAGCAGCTTGGCCGTACCGGGAGGGTCCTACGAGCAGTACTTC. Together with reference TRBV5-4 and TRBJ2-7, the CDR3 gives the full variable domain: ETGVTQSPTHLIKTRGQQVTLRCSSQSGHNTVSWYQQALGQGPQFIFQYYREEENGRGNFPPRFSGLQFPNYSSELNVNALELDDSALYLCASSLAVPGGSYEQYFGPGTRLTVT.

The chain carries TRBV27 and TRBJ2-2; the match to TRBD2 covers 11 bases. The CDR3 totals 15 residues. The germline CDR1 and CDR2 sequences are MNHEY and SMNVEV (reference sequence). V lost 5 bases and J lost 7; bases outside the gene matches: 6. For the CDR3, the DNA is TGTGCCAGCAGTGAACTAGCGGGAGCTGTCGGGGAGCTGTTTTTT. Its translation: CASSELAGAVGELFF.

This chain links TRBV29-1 with TRBJ1-1; no reliable D call. Trimming stripped 3 bases from V and 0 bases from J, with 8 bases between. The CDR3 is 13 residues long. Germline CDR1 and CDR2: SQVTM and ANQGSEA. The CDR3 reads CSVETGLNTEAFF. CDR3 bases: TGCAGCGTTGAGACTGGGTTGAACACTGAAGCTTTCTTT.

The J gene is TRBJ1-4, the V gene TRBV4-1; D is possibly TRBD1 (6 bases). The CDR3 totals 15 residues. The V gene's germline CDR1 is MGHRA and CDR2 YSYEKL. V was pared by 1 base and J by 7 bases, with 13 bases between. CDR3 sequence: CASSQGGGKGEKLFF. DNA of the CDR3: TGCGCCAGCAGCCAAGGAGGGGGTAAAGGTGAAAAACTGTTTTTT.